A single sample is the source of the 16 T cell receptor beta chains below, sequenced in a study of blood T cell repertoires in COVID-19. Sequenced by immunoSEQ multiplex PCR; TCRdb stores in-frame clones only, minus some. The data contain around 200,000 clones, 84% of them singletons. Sequencing was performed on peripheral blood. These receptor sequences come from a man aged 45-65 years with active or convalescent COVID-19.

The chain combines TRBV9 with TRBJ2-1; D is perhaps TRBD2 (6 bases). CDR1 and CDR2 (germline): SGDLS, YYNGEE. The CDR3 loop spans 14 amino acids. The germline V and J ends were trimmed by 1 base and 5 bases, with 10 bases remaining between them. For the CDR3, the DNA is TGTGCCAGCAGCGTACGGGAGCTAGACAATGAGCAGTTCTTC. Residues: CASSVRELDNEQFF.

This rearrangement joins TRBV7-9 to TRBJ1-5; D is undetermined. V was pared by 4 bases and J by 3 bases, with 10 bases between. The germline gives CDR1 SEHNR, CDR2 FQNEAQ (reference sequence). The CDR3 has 14 residues. DNA for the CDR3: TGTGCCAGCAGCTCTCTTAATTCCAATCAGCCCCAGCATTTT. Translated: CASSSLNSNQPQHF.

The table lists this clone with many counts. The V call is TRBV5-5, the J call TRBJ2-5; 8 bases match TRBD2. Germline CDR1 and CDR2: SGHKS and YYEKEE (reference sequence). Losses at the gene ends were 0 bases for V and 5 bases for J; bases not matched to a gene: 3. This CDR3 contains 14 residues. CDR3 sequence (DNA): TGTGCCAGCAGCTTGGAGCGGGGGACGGAGACCCAGTACTTC. Its protein product is CASSLERGTETQYF.

This clone was counted only a few times. The chain combines TRBV9 with TRBJ1-1; possibly TRBD1 for D (6 bases). Trimming pared 6 bases from V and 1 base from J, leaving 19 bases between. This CDR3 comprises 16 residues. Germline assignment: CDR1 SGDLS and CDR2 YYNGEE. CDR3 protein: CASTRDAGARNTEAFF. As DNA, the CDR3 is TGTGCCAGCACCCGTGACGCAGGGGCAAGGAACACTGAAGCTTTCTTT.

The chain has TRBV4-1 and TRBJ2-3; 15 bases map to TRBD2. The V gene end was trimmed by 3 bases and the J gene end by 1 base; junction bases not matched to a gene: 2. The CDR3 is 17 amino acids. Germline assignment: CDR1 MGHRA and CDR2 YSYEKL. The CDR3 DNA reads TGCGCCAGCAGCCATCGGACTAGCGGGGGGGGCACAGATACGCAGTATTTT. Its translation is CASSHRTSGGGTDTQYF.

There are many counts of this clone. The V call is TRBV7-9, the J call TRBJ2-7; 10 nucleotides align to TRBD2. Germline loops: CDR1 SEHNR, CDR2 FQNEAQ (reference sequence). The CDR3 contains 16 residues. V was pared by 5 bases and J by 6 bases, with 13 bases of the junction left unmatched. CDR3 protein: CASSPRLAGSLSEQYF. The CDR3 region has the DNA TGTGCCAGCAGCCCACGACTAGCGGGTTCATTGTCCGAGCAGTACTTC.

The chain couples TRBV25-1 to TRBJ1-1; TRBD1 aligns across 8 bases. The germline V gene has CDR1 MGHDK and CDR2 SYGVNS. Losses at the gene ends were 4 bases for V and 1 base for J; bases not matched to a gene: 2. CDR3 size: 14 residues. This CDR3 reads CASSGTGPNTEAFF. The CDR3 region has the DNA TGTGCCAGCAGTGGGACAGGGCCGAACACTGAAGCTTTCTTT.

The chain couples TRBV3-1 (or the pseudogene TRBV3-2) to TRBJ1-6, with TRBD1 matching over 7 bases. The CDR3 has 13 amino acids. Germline trimming cut 7 bases from V and 9 bases from J; bases unmatched to any gene: 6. The germline V gene has CDR1 LGHDT and CDR2 YNNKEL (reference sequence). The CDR3 is CASTEGAVSPLHF. CDR3 nucleotide sequence: TGTGCCAGCACAGAGGGGGCGGTTTCACCCCTCCACTTT.

The chain joins TRBV29-1 to TRBJ2-3; the D gene is possibly TRBD1 (6 bases). The germline gives CDR1 SQVTM, CDR2 ANQGSEA. Trimming took off 6 bases at V and 5 bases at J, with 12 bases between the two ends. The CDR3 runs 12 residues. The CDR3 sequence: CSVRRGGDTQYF. CDR3 bases: TGCAGCGTACGCAGAGGGGGAGATACGCAGTATTTT.

The V call is TRBV9, the J call TRBJ2-1; 7 bases are shared with TRBD2. Germline loops: CDR1 SGDLS, CDR2 YYNGEE. V was clipped by 4 bases and J by 7 bases; unmatched bases: 5. This CDR3 is built from 13 residues. The DNA for the CDR3 is TGTGCCAGCAGCCCCCGCGGGGGAAATGAGCAGTTCTTC. This sequence encodes CASSPRGGNEQFF. The full variable domain, with the rest looked up from reference TRBV9 and TRBJ2-1, is DSGVTQTPKHLITATGQRVTLRCSPRSGDLSVYWYQQSLDQGLQFLIQYYNGEERAKGNILERFSAQQFPDLHSELNLSSLELGDSALYFCASSPRGGNEQFFGPGTRLTVL.

V and J are TRBV2 and TRBJ2-3; no reliable D call. The V end was cut by 3 bases, the J end by 2 bases, with 12 bases between. From germline, CDR1 is SNHLY and CDR2 FYNNEI. The CDR3 has 15 residues. CDR3 region: CASSDSVLTTDTQYF. The CDR3, as DNA: TGTGCCAGCAGTGACTCGGTACTTACCACAGATACGCAGTATTTT.

The J gene is TRBJ1-6, the V gene TRBV10-3; 7 positions agree with TRBD1. Trimming took 6 bases from V and 9 from J; bases not matched to a gene: 11. Germline V gives CDR1 ENHRY, CDR2 SYGVKD. The CDR3 is made up of 15 amino acids. The CDR3 DNA reads as TGTGCCATCAGCGACGACAGGGCAAATAGTTCACCCCTCCACTTT. It translates to CAISDDRANSSPLHF.

The sample holds a few counts of this clone. This chain links TRBV7-8 with TRBJ2-3; D perhaps matches TRBD2 (6 bases). CDR3 length equals 16 residues. Trimming took off 3 bases at V and 1 base at J, with 14 bases between the two ends. Germline V gene lookup returns CDR1 SGHVS and CDR2 FQNEAQ. The CDR3 loop reads CASSFPSGGGTDTQYF. CDR3 in DNA: TGTGCCAGCAGCTTCCCCTCAGGCGGGGGCACAGATACGCAGTATTTT.

The chain couples TRBV3-1 (or the pseudogene TRBV3-2) to TRBJ1-1; TRBD1 might be the D (6 bases). CDR3 length: 12 amino acids. Trimming cost V 7 bases and J 7 bases, with 13 bases left between them. CDR1 is LGHDT, CDR2 YNNKEL, per germline (reference sequence). The CDR3 here is CASTRGENEAFF. DNA for the CDR3: TGTGCCAGCACCAGGGGAGAGAATGAAGCTTTCTTT.

The chain recombines TRBV30 with TRBJ1-1, with D hard to call. The germline CDR1 and CDR2 sequences are GTSNPN and SVGIG (reference sequence). V was pared by 5 bases and J by 10 bases, with 14 bases between. This CDR3 spans 11 amino acids. CDR3: CAWVPLHGAFF. CDR3 DNA: TGTGCCTGGGTCCCATTGCACGGAGCTTTCTTT.

This rearrangement joins TRBV2 to TRBJ2-7, with D possibly TRBD2 on 7 matching bases. V lost 11 bases, J lost 1 base, and 21 bases lay in between. Germline loops: CDR1 SNHLY, CDR2 FYNNEI. This CDR3 is 15 amino acids long. The CDR3 loop reads CARREGGGRSYEQYF. The CDR3 DNA sequence: TGTGCCCGCCGTGAAGGGGGGGGGCGTTCCTACGAGCAGTACTTC.